These T cell receptor beta chains were read from a single sample in a study of T cell clones after liver transplantation. Libraries were prepared by immunoSEQ multiplex PCR; TCRdb keeps only in-frame clonotypes and omits some of them. Of more than 95,000 clones detected, around nine tenths appear once; the ten largest clones hold around 0.86%. This specimen consisted of CD4+ T cells from blood, obtained 12 months after liver transplant. These receptor sequences come from a human patient who received a liver transplant. T cells may partly derive from the graft donor. Each CDR3 is given with its conserved first and last residue.

v_call,j_call,cdr3_aa
TRBV6-1,TRBJ2-7,CASSEGSLAGQSYEQYF
TRBV18,TRBJ1-5,CASSPPRSGGLDQPQHF
TRBV19,TRBJ2-7,CASGTSRHEQYF
TRBV2,TRBJ1-1,CASSKQGGEAFF
TRBV28,TRBJ2-7,CASSPAWTSGRDEQYF
TRBV10-3,TRBJ2-1,CAISPSGTSSYNEQFF
TRBV29-1,TRBJ1-2,CSVYVGQGGYGYTF
TRBV5-1,TRBJ2-1,CASLELAGAPGNEQFF
TRBV30,TRBJ2-7,CAWGTKYEQYF
TRBV28,TRBJ2-2,CASSTSLGELFF
TRBV18,TRBJ1-4,CASSGEGGVYNVEKLFF
TRBV5-1,TRBJ1-2,CASSLNAGAGYGYTF
TRBV6-5,TRBJ1-4,CASRKGHFNEKLFF